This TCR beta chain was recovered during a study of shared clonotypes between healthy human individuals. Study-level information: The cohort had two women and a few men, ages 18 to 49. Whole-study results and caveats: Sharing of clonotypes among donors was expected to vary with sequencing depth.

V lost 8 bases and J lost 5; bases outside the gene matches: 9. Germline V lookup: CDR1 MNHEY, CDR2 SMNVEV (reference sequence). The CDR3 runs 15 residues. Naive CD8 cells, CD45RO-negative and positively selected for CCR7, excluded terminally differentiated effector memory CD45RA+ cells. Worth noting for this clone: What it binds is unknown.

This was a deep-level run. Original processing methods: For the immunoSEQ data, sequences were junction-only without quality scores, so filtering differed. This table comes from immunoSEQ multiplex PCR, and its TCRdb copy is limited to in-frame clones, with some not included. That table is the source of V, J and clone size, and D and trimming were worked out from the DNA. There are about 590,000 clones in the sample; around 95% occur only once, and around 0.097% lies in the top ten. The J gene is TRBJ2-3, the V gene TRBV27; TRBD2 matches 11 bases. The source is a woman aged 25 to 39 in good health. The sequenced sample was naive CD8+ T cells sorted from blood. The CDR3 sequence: CASRILAGAVDTQYF. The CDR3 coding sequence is TGTGCCAGCCGCATACTAGCGGGAGCTGTAGATACGCAGTATTTT.